These T cell receptor beta chains were read from a single sample in a study of blood T cell repertoires in COVID-19. TCRdb's table, derived via immunoSEQ multiplex PCR, lists solely in-frame clones and lacks some. The sample has around 130,000 clones, about four fifths seen once; the top ten hold about 17%. What was sequenced was peripheral blood. The receptors derive from a woman in her forties or fifties with acute or convalescent COVID-19. Each CDR3 is given with its conserved first and last residue. The D gene is left open where the match is weak. Part of the rows lack a size; the others show once, few, many or a class for expanded clones.

D gene	V gene	clone size	J gene	CDR3 DNA	CDR3 protein
TRBD2	TRBV5-1	NA	TRBJ2-7	TGCGCCAGCAGCTTGGAGGCTAGCGGGGGTTCGGGAGAGCAGTACTTC	CASSLEASGGSGEQYF
TRBD1	TRBV27	NA	TRBJ2-7	TGTGCCAGCAATCTTGGAGGGGGACAGGGGGTTTACGAGCAGTACTTC	CASNLGGGQGVYEQYF
NA	TRBV7-9	NA	TRBJ1-1	TGTGCCAGCAGCTTAGTGGCAGTTAACACTGAAGCTTTCTTT	CASSLVAVNTEAFF
NA	TRBV5-1	NA	TRBJ2-3	TGCGCCAGCAGCTTGGCAGGTTCTACTAGCACAGATACGCAGTATTTT	CASSLAGSTSTDTQYF
NA	TRBV10-1	few	TRBJ2-3	TGCGCCAGCAGTGAGTGGAGGACAGATACGCAGTATTTT	CASSEWRTDTQYF
TRBD1	TRBV6-5	NA	TRBJ2-2	TGTGCCAGCAGTCCCCGGGACAGCTACTTCGGGGAGCTGTTTTTT	CASSPRDSYFGELFF
NA	TRBV11-3	NA	TRBJ2-3	TGTGCCAGCAGCTTAGGCAATTCGGCAGATACGCAGTATTTT	CASSLGNSADTQYF
NA	TRBV6-5	NA	TRBJ1-5	TGTGCCAGCAGACCGGGAAGGAACAATCAGCCCCAGCATTTT	CASRPGRNNQPQHF
NA	TRBV15	once	TRBJ2-1	TGTGCCACCAGCAGAGATCTGGTACCCAGGTACAATGAGCAGTTCTTC	CATSRDLVPRYNEQFF
TRBD1	TRBV7-9	NA	TRBJ2-1	TGTGCCAGCAGCTTTTTTGGGACAGGGGTCAATGAGCAGTTCTTC	CASSFFGTGVNEQFF
TRBD1	TRBV28	NA	TRBJ1-1	TGTGCCAGCAGTCCACCCTCAAAACCGGGACAGACTGAAGCTTTCTTT	CASSPPSKPGQTEAFF
TRBD1	TRBV19	NA	TRBJ1-2	TGTGCCAGTACGGTCTTAGACAGGGGCCCTAACTATGGCTACACCTTC	CASTVLDRGPNYGYTF
NA	TRBV29-1	many	TRBJ2-7	TGCAGCGTTGAAGGTGGGGGCACTGGCTCCTACGAGCAGTACTTC	CSVEGGGTGSYEQYF
NA	TRBV30	NA	TRBJ1-2	TGTGCCTGGAGTCGGGGGGATATTAACTATGGCTACACCTTC	CAWSRGDINYGYTF
TRBD1	TRBV19	NA	TRBJ1-5	TGTGCCAGTAGTATTGACAGGGGGGACAATCAGCCCCAGCATTTT	CASSIDRGDNQPQHF
NA	TRBV5-6	NA	TRBJ1-5	TGTGCCAGCAGCTCGATGCGACGACAGAGCGATCAGCCCCAGCATTTT	CASSSMRRQSDQPQHF
TRBD1	TRBV11-1	once	TRBJ2-7	TGTGCCAGCAGCTTCCATCCCGGGACAGGGGTGGACGAGCAGTACTTC	CASSFHPGTGVDEQYF
NA	TRBV25-1	NA	TRBJ1-2	TGTGCCAGCAGTGATCTGGGCTATTATGGCTACACCTTC	CASSDLGYYGYTF
NA	TRBV18	NA	TRBJ1-1	TGTGCCAGCTCACCACGTCGGGCAGGGGCGAACACTGAAGCTTTCTTT	CASSPRRAGANTEAFF
TRBD1	TRBV19	NA	TRBJ1-5	TGTGCCAGTCAAAAAGGACAGGGGATCCATCAGCCCCAGCATTTT	CASQKGQGIHQPQHF
NA	TRBV19	NA	TRBJ1-5	TGTGCCAGTAGTATTGCGAATAGCAATCAGCCCCAGCATTTT	CASSIANSNQPQHF
TRBD1	TRBV6-1	NA	TRBJ1-5	TGTGCCAGCAGTGAAGCGGTCGGGACAGGGGTCGGCCAGCCCCAGCATTTT	CASSEAVGTGVGQPQHF
NA	TRBV18	NA	TRBJ2-1	TGTGCCAGCTCACCCACGGTCTACAATGAGCAGTTCTTC	CASSPTVYNEQFF
NA	TRBV5-1	NA	TRBJ2-3	TGCGCCAGCAGCTTGGGGCAGGACACAGATACGCAGTATTTT	CASSLGQDTDTQYF
NA	TRBV5-6	NA	TRBJ1-5	TGTGCCAGCAGCTTGGGGGCTGGCAATCAGCCCCAGCATTTT	CASSLGAGNQPQHF
TRBD1	TRBV30	NA	TRBJ1-2	TGTGCCTGGAGTGAAACGTCAGGACAGGGGGATAGTGGCTACACCTTC	CAWSETSGQGDSGYTF
TRBD1	TRBV30	NA	TRBJ1-3	TGTGCCATGGGACAGATCTCTGGAAACACCATATATTTT	CAMGQISGNTIYF
NA	TRBV10-3	NA	TRBJ1-2	TGTGCCATCAGTGAGTCTACAGGGAACTATGGCTACACCTTC	CAISESTGNYGYTF
NA	TRBV5-1	NA	TRBJ1-2	TGCGCCAGCAGCCCCGAGGGTAACTATGGCTACACCTTC	CASSPEGNYGYTF
NA	TRBV5-1	NA	TRBJ1-6	TGCGCCAGCAGCCCGGATGTTCAGGGGTCCTATTCACCCCTCCACTTT	CASSPDVQGSYSPLHF
NA	TRBV10-3	NA	TRBJ1-3	TGTGCCTCCTACGGGGGGGTTTCTGGAAACACCATATATTTT	CASYGGVSGNTIYF
NA	TRBV5-1	NA	TRBJ2-3	TGCGCCAGCAGCTTGGAGCGGGGAAGGGGGGCGGATACGCAGTATTTT	CASSLERGRGADTQYF
TRBD1	TRBV7-9	NA	TRBJ1-4	TGTGCCAGCAGCCCCGGGACAGGGCCGAATGAAAAACTGTTTTTT	CASSPGTGPNEKLFF
NA	TRBV7-9	once	TRBJ2-3	TGTGCCAGCAGCTTTATTTCTAGCACAGATACGCAGTATTTT	CASSFISSTDTQYF
TRBD2	TRBV18	NA	TRBJ2-1	TGTGCCAGCGAGGGACTAGCGGGGGGAGATGAGCAGTTCTTC	CASEGLAGGDEQFF
NA	TRBV30	NA	TRBJ1-3	TGTGCCTGGATGAAAGGGACACGGCTTCTCTCTGGAAACACCATATATTTT	CAWMKGTRLLSGNTIYF
NA	TRBV27	NA	TRBJ1-2	TGTGCCAGCAGTAAACAGGGTTCGAACTATGGCTACACCTTC	CASSKQGSNYGYTF
NA	TRBV20-1	NA	TRBJ1-1	TGCAGTGCTAAGAGGGAAACTGAAGCTTTCTTT	CSAKRETEAFF
NA	TRBV6-1	NA	TRBJ2-1	TGTGCCAGCAGGGAGGACAGCTACAATGAGCAGTTCTTC	CASREDSYNEQFF
NA	TRBV2	NA	TRBJ1-1	TGTGCCAGCACAGACAGAGCGAACACTGAAGCTTTCTTT	CASTDRANTEAFF
NA	TRBV3-1/TRBV3-2	NA	TRBJ1-1	TGTGCCAGCAGCCACTACAGGGACACGGGCACTGAAGCTTTCTTT	CASSHYRDTGTEAFF
TRBD1	TRBV30	NA	TRBJ2-1	TGTGCCTGGAGTCTTCAGGGACAGAGCTCCTACAATGAGCAGTTCTTC	CAWSLQGQSSYNEQFF
NA	TRBV29-1	once	TRBJ2-1	TGCAGCGCCCCTCGGGGGTCCCTTGTCAATGAGCAGTTCTTC	CSAPRGSLVNEQFF
TRBD1	TRBV5-1	once	TRBJ2-7	TGCGCCAGCAGCCCCGACAGGGCAAACTCCTACGAGCAGTACTTC	CASSPDRANSYEQYF
TRBD1	TRBV6-6	NA	TRBJ1-2	TGTGCCAGCAGTTTAACAGGGGGCTTGGGGAACTATGGCTACACCTTC	CASSLTGGLGNYGYTF
TRBD1	TRBV6-6	few	TRBJ1-5	TGTGCCAGCAGTTACCCGAGGACAGGGGAGCATCAGCCCCAGCATTTT	CASSYPRTGEHQPQHF
NA	TRBV15	NA	TRBJ2-2	TGTGCCACCAGCTTCGGGGGAGACACCGGGGAGCTGTTTTTT	CATSFGGDTGELFF